This TCR beta chain appears in the sequencing data of a study of blood T cell dynamics during melanoma immunotherapy. Time point specified: week 3, after first cycle of checkpoint inhibitor. Sequenced by immunoSEQ multiplex PCR; TCRdb stores in-frame clones only, minus some. Among approximately 9,800 clones listed, roughly nine tenths were seen once. Specimen: blood, collected from a patient treated with checkpoint blockade. This TCR was sampled from a human donor with melanoma.

CDR3: CASSSSGTFTDTQYF. CDR3 nucleotide sequence: TGTGCCAGCAGCTCCTCCGGGACCTTCACAGATACGCAGTATTTT. V and J are TRBV9 and TRBJ2-3; the D gene could be TRBD1 or TRBD2 (5 bases each). The germline V gene encodes CDR1 SGDLS and CDR2 YYNGEE. V gave up 4 bases and J gave up 2 bases, with 14 bases separating them. This CDR3 has 15 amino acids.